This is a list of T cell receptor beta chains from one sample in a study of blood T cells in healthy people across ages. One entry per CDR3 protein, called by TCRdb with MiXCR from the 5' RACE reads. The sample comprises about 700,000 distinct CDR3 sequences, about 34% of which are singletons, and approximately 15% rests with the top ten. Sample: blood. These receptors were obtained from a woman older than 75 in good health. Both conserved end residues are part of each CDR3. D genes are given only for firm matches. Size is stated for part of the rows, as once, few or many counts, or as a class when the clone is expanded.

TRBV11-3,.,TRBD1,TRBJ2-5,CASSLRQGRIGETQYF,TGTGCCAGCAGCCTCCGACAGGGGAGGATTGGAGAGACCCAGTACTTC
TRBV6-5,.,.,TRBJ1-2,CASSSWAGANLYGYTF,TGTGCCAGCAGCTCTTGGGCAGGGGCCAACCTCTATGGCTACACCTTC
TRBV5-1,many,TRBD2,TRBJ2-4,CASSSVSGGAGNIQYF,TGCGCCAGCAGTTCTGTTAGCGGGGGGGCCGGGAACATTCAGTACTTC
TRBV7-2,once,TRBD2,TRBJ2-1,CASSLRAGGPHGQFF,TGTGCCAGCAGCTTACGGGCGGGGGGCCCCCACGGGCAGTTCTTC
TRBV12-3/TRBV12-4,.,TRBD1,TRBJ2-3,CASSWTDRGTDTQYF,TGTGCCAGCAGTTGGACGGACAGGGGCACAGATACGCAGTATTTT
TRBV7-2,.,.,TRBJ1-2,CASSLGFLETGYTF,.
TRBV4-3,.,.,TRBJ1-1,CASSQAHWGSDTEAFF,TGCGCCAGCAGCCAAGCGCATTGGGGGTCGGACACTGAAGCTTTCTTT
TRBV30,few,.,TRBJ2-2,CAWSLGLAGELFF,TGTGCCTGGAGTTTAGGACTTGCAGGGGAGCTGTTTTTT
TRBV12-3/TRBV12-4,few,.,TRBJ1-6,CASSLGTLPGNSPLHF,TGTGCCAGCAGTTTAGGGACCCTACCGGGTAATTCACCCCTCCACTTT
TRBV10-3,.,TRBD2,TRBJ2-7,CASSPGLAGALSYEQYF,TGTGCCAGCAGCCCCGGACTAGCGGGAGCCCTCTCCTACGAGCAGTACTTC
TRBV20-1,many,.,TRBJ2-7,CSARATPGAHEQYF,TGCAGTGCTAGAGCTACCCCTGGGGCGCACGAGCAGTACTTC
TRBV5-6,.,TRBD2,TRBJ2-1,CASSPASGGASNEQFF,TGTGCCAGCAGCCCGGCCAGCGGGGGGGCCTCCAATGAGCAGTTCTTC
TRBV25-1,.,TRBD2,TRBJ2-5,CASSEWRGVQETQYF,TGTGCCAGCAGTGAATGGCGGGGGGTCCAAGAGACCCAGTACTTC
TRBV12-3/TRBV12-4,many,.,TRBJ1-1,CASTFRTEAFF,TGTGCCAGCACCTTTCGCACTGAAGCTTTCTTT
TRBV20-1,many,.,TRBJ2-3,CSAPGLGDTQYF,TGCAGTGCCCCAGGACTGGGAGATACGCAGTATTTT
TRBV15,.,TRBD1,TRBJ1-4,CATSRQGYGEGEKLFF,TGTGCCACCAGCCGACAGGGCTATGGGGAGGGTGAAAAACTGTTTTTT
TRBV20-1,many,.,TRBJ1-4,CSVTTATNEKLFF,TGCAGTGTTACGACAGCAACTAATGAAAAACTGTTTTTT
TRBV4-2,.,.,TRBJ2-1,CASSQENGLDEQFF,TGTGCCAGCAGCCAAGAGAATGGGCTGGATGAGCAGTTCTTC
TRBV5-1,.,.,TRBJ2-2,CASFTSNTGEPFF,TGCGCTTCATTCACCTCGAACACCGGGGAACCGTTTTTT
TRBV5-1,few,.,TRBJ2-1,CASSKDGVSDEQFF,TGCGCCAGCAGCAAGGACGGGGTGAGTGATGAGCAGTTCTTC
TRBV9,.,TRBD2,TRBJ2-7,CASSLGRDGEQYF,TGTGCCAGCAGCCTTGGGAGGGATGGCGAGCAGTACTTC
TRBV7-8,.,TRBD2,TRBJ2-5,CASSLVTGGLQETQYF,TGTGCCAGCAGCTTAGTGACGGGAGGATTACAAGAGACCCAGTACTTC
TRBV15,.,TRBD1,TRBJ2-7,CATSTLDRGSSYEQYF,TGTGCCACCAGCACCCTGGACAGGGGAAGTTCCTACGAGCAGTACTTC
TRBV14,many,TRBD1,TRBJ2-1,CASSPDRGWNEQFF,TGTGCCAGCAGCCCGGACAGGGGTTGGAATGAGCAGTTCTTC
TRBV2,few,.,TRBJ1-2,CASRQTNYGYTF,TGTGCCAGCAGACAGACAAACTATGGCTACACCTTC
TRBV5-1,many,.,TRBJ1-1,CASSLEGRNTEAFF,TGCGCCAGCAGCTTGGAAGGCCGGAACACTGAAGCTTTCTTT
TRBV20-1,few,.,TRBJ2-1,CSAPVPVGLNEQFF,TGCAGTGCTCCGGTCCCGGTTGGGTTGAATGAGCAGTTCTTC
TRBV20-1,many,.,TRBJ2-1,CSARAVTWEQFF,TGCAGTGCTAGGGCCGTAACGTGGGAGCAGTTCTTC